Presented here are 32 T cell receptor beta chains from one specimen sequenced in a study of monozygotic twins with cystic fibrosis. Profiled with immunoSEQ multiplex PCR; TCRdb holds only in-frame clones, not every one. The table records tens of thousands of clones, 85% of them present only once. The sequenced material came from blood. These receptors all stem from a girl aged 2-9 years with cystic fibrosis.

V is TRBV11-2 and J is TRBJ2-3; 9 bases fit TRBD2. This CDR3 region has 15 residues. Trimming at V came to 0 bases and at J to 2 bases, leaving 0 bases not matched to a gene. Per the germline V gene, CDR1 is SGHAT and CDR2 is FQNNGV. In DNA form, the CDR3 reads TGTGCCAGCAGCTTAGAGGGACTAGCCACAGATACGCAGTATTTT. Amino acids: CASSLEGLATDTQYF. The full variable domain, its missing parts supplied by reference TRBV11-2 and TRBJ2-3, is EAGVAQSPRYKIIEKRQSVAFWCNPISGHATLYWYQQILGQGPKLLIQFQNNGVVDDSQLPKDRFSAERLKGVDSTLKIQPAKLEDSAVYLCASSLEGLATDTQYFGPGTRLTVL.

This clone appeared a few times. This chain links TRBV7-3 with TRBJ1-6; D may be TRBD1 (5 bases). Trimming removed 1 base at V and 5 bases at J, with 9 bases between. The CDR3 extends over 15 amino acids. The V gene's germline CDR1 is SGHTA and CDR2 FQGTGA. The CDR3 here is CASSLIGTDNSPLHF. For the CDR3, the DNA is TGTGCCAGCAGCTTAATCGGGACGGATAATTCACCCCTCCACTTT.

The chain has TRBV2 and TRBJ1-2, with 8 nucleotides matching TRBD1. With 5 bases clipped from V and 4 bases from J, the junction kept 6 bases outside the gene matches. The CDR3 runs 14 residues. Per germline, CDR1 SNHLY and CDR2 FYNNEI. The CDR3 sequence: CASSLQGAPYGYTF. CDR3 nucleotides: TGTGCCAGCAGTCTTCAGGGGGCTCCCTATGGCTACACCTTC.

This clone was seen just once. The chain combines TRBV4-1 with TRBJ2-7, with 8 bases aligning to TRBD2. Germline V gives CDR1 MGHRA, CDR2 YSYEKL. The CDR3 is 15 residues long. With 0 bases clipped from V and 1 base from J, the junction kept 2 bases outside the gene matches. The CDR3 DNA is TGCGCCAGCAGCCAAGAACTAGCGGAGTCCTACGAGCAGTACTTC. This encodes CASSQELAESYEQYF.

The chain carries TRBV5-1 and TRBJ1-1; D not resolved. The ends were cut back, 0 bases at V and 1 base at J, with 7 bases in the middle. The germline gives CDR1 SGHRS, CDR2 YFSETQ. The CDR3 length is 14 residues. The CDR3 DNA sequence: TGCGCCAGCAGCTTGGATTCAGCGAACACTGAAGCTTTCTTT. Residues: CASSLDSANTEAFF.

The chain uses TRBV5-5 and TRBJ2-5; 10 nucleotides match TRBD2. Germline loops: CDR1 SGHKS, CDR2 YYEKEE (reference sequence). CDR3 size: 15 residues. Germline trimming cut 3 bases from V and 4 bases from J; bases unmatched to any gene: 6. The CDR3 DNA follows: TGTGCCAGCAGCTCGGGACTAGCGAAGGGAGAGACCCAGTACTTC. This gives the protein CASSSGLAKGETQYF.

The J gene is TRBJ2-2, the V gene TRBV7-9, with 10 nucleotides matching TRBD1. The germline V gene encodes CDR1 SEHNR and CDR2 FQNEAQ (reference sequence). The length of the CDR3 is 15 residues. Trimming at V came to 4 bases and at J to 5 bases, leaving 4 bases not matched to a gene. The CDR3 DNA is TGTGCCAGCAGCTCGGACAGGGGGTGGACCGGGGAGCTGTTTTTT. It specifies CASSSDRGWTGELFF.

In this sample, this clone turned up a few times. This rearrangement joins TRBV4-1 to TRBJ2-2, with TRBD1 matching 8 bases. V shed 4 bases and J 5 bases; nucleotides not matched to a gene: 12. The CDR3 sequence is 17 residues long. CDR1 is MGHRA, CDR2 YSYEKL, per germline. CDR3 amino acids: CASSLPSGGGITGELFF. The CDR3 DNA is TGCGCCAGCAGCCTCCCGTCAGGGGGCGGAATAACCGGGGAGCTGTTTTTT.

The CDR3 DNA is TGTGCCAGCAGTGACCCCCGGCAGGGAGACCGGTTGGGCGGGGAGCTGTTTTTT. Protein sequence: CASSDPRQGDRLGGELFF. The chain recombines TRBV2 with TRBJ2-2; TRBD1 or TRBD2 may be the D gene (5 bases each). CDR1 SNHLY and CDR2 FYNNEI come from the germline V gene. V was cut by 3 bases and J by 7 bases, with 24 bases left in between. The CDR3 contains 18 residues.

CDR3 protein: CAISLAGFEQYF. CDR3 nucleotide sequence: TGTGCCATCAGCCTAGCAGGGTTCGAGCAGTACTTC. This sequence joins TRBV10-3 and TRBJ2-7, with D perhaps matching TRBD1 or TRBD2 (5 bases each). V shed 6 bases and J shed 6 bases, with 12 bases lying between them. In germline, CDR1 is ENHRY, CDR2 SYGVKD. The CDR3 sequence is 12 residues long.

The genes are TRBV11-2 and TRBJ2-7; the match to TRBD2 covers 16 bases. Germline CDR1 reads SGHAT; CDR2 reads FQNNGV. The CDR3 has 15 amino acids. The V and J ends lost 4 bases and 7 bases, in that order; junction bases with no gene match: 4. Written as DNA, the CDR3 is TGTGCCAGCAGCTGGGGACTAGCGGGAGGGGGTGAGCAGTACTTC. Protein sequence: CASSWGLAGGGEQYF.

Notes on this clone: An end of the junction differs from the germline gene, which may be a read error. CDR3 nucleotides: TGTGCCAGCAGTTACTCGCCAGGGGACTCCCACGAGCAGTACTTC. Protein product: CASSYSPGDSHEQYF. J is TRBJ2-7 and V is TRBV6-5; perhaps D is TRBD1 or TRBD2 (6 bases each). In germline, CDR1 is MNHEY, CDR2 SVGAGI. The CDR3 sequence is 15 residues long.

The CDR3 region has the DNA TGCGCCAGCAGTCAATCCGACCGCCACTACGAGCAGTACTTC. It encodes CASSQSDRHYEQYF. This chain joins TRBV23-1 and TRBJ2-7, with no clear D. TRBV23-1 is annotated as an ORF whose role is uncertain. This CDR3 is 14 amino acids long. The germline V and J ends were trimmed by 0 bases and 3 bases, with 9 bases remaining between them.

This clone was seen more than once but under ten times. The V and J genes are TRBV11-2 and TRBJ1-2, with D hard to call. V lost 5 bases, J lost 8 bases, and 12 bases lay in between. This CDR3 has 12 amino acids. Germline V CDR1 and CDR2: SGHAT, FQNNGV. This chain's CDR3 is CASSPNRGGYTF. The CDR3 nucleotides are TGTGCCAGCAGCCCTAATAGAGGAGGCTACACCTTC.

This chain uses TRBV6-1 with TRBJ1-2; the D gene is possibly TRBD1 (5 bases). From germline, CDR1 is MNHNS and CDR2 SASEGT. The CDR3 sequence is 14 residues long. Trimming stripped 8 bases from V and 5 bases from J, with 18 bases between. The CDR3 nucleotides are TGTGCCAGCCGAGGGGAGGCAGGGCAATATGGCTACACCTTC. Its protein is CASRGEAGQYGYTF.

V usage is TRBV7-9 and J usage is TRBJ2-5; 7 bases line up with TRBD2. The J call may be incorrect, as the DNA end agrees better with TRBJ2-7. Germline V CDR1 and CDR2: SEHNR, FQNEAQ (reference sequence). The CDR3 extends over 15 amino acids. The CDR3 sequence: CASSPRLAFYSEQYF. Written as DNA, the CDR3 is TGTGCCAGCAGCCCCAGACTAGCTTTTTACTCCGAGCAGTACTTC.

The V gene is TRBV5-1, the J gene TRBJ2-1, with 7 bases aligning to TRBD2. V was clipped by 1 base and J by 3 bases; unmatched bases: 7. The CDR3 totals 16 residues. Germline V lookup: CDR1 SGHRS, CDR2 YFSETQ. The CDR3 loop reads CASSLRTGGNYNEQFF. In DNA, the CDR3 is TGCGCCAGCAGCTTGCGGACGGGAGGCAACTACAATGAGCAGTTCTTC.

This clone came up once. The CDR3 spells CASSVATSGRAGELFF. The CDR3 nucleotides are TGTGCCAGCAGCGTAGCTACTAGCGGGAGAGCCGGGGAGCTGTTTTTT. The chain couples TRBV9 to TRBJ2-2, with 11 bases matching TRBD2. The J segment lost 6 bases and the V segment lost 0 bases, leaving 4 bases of the junction unmatched. The CDR3 contains 16 residues. Germline assignment: CDR1 SGDLS and CDR2 YYNGEE.

The CDR3 DNA reads as TGCAGCGTGGCGACTAGCGGGAGTCCAGATACGCAGTATTTT. It encodes CSVATSGSPDTQYF. V gene TRBV29-1 combines with J gene TRBJ2-3; 12 positions match TRBD2. CDR3 length: 14 amino acids. The V segment lost 6 bases and the J segment 4 bases; nucleotides outside the gene matches: 5. Per germline, CDR1 SQVTM and CDR2 ANQGSEA.

The genes are TRBV5-6 and TRBJ1-1; D is unclear. There are 16 residues in the CDR3. The V end was cut by 1 base, the J end by 0 bases, with 13 bases between. Germline CDR1 SGHDT, CDR2 YYEEEE. The CDR3 loop reads CASSLHQRTMNTEAFF. The CDR3 nucleotides read TGTGCCAGCAGCTTGCATCAGCGGACCATGAACACTGAAGCTTTCTTT. Combining the CDR3 with reference TRBV5-6 and TRBJ1-1 gives the whole variable domain DAGVTQSPTHLIKTRGQQVTLRCSPKSGHDTVSWYQQALGQGPQFIFQYYEEEERQRGNFPDRFSGHQFPNYSSELNVNALLLGDSALYLCASSLHQRTMNTEAFFGQGTRLTVV.

V and J are TRBV2 and TRBJ2-5, with D tentatively TRBD1 or TRBD2 (5 bases each). Trimming shortened V by 2 bases and J by 5 bases, and 15 bases separated the two germline ends. CDR1 is SNHLY, CDR2 FYNNEI, per germline. The CDR3 spans 15 residues. The CDR3 region is CASSEIWGKDETQYF. The DNA for the CDR3 is TGTGCCAGCAGTGAAATCTGGGGGAAAGACGAGACCCAGTACTTC.

The chain joins TRBV7-2 to TRBJ2-7; 9 nucleotides line up with TRBD2. J was trimmed by 3 bases and V by 4 bases; bases with no gene match: 7. Per the germline V gene, CDR1 is SGHTA and CDR2 is FQGNSA. This CDR3 spans 15 amino acids. The CDR3: CASSSETSGGYEQYF. CDR3 sequence (DNA): TGTGCCAGCAGCTCGGAGACTAGCGGAGGCTACGAGCAGTACTTC.

J is TRBJ1-5 and V is TRBV29-1; maybe TRBD1 (5 bases). The V gene lost 4 bases and the J gene lost 0 bases, with 10 bases spanning the gap. Germline CDR1 reads SQVTM; CDR2 reads ANQGSEA. The CDR3 loop spans 14 amino acids. The CDR3 nucleotides read TGCAGCGTTGGAACAGGCGGTAGCAATCAGCCCCAGCATTTT. This translates into CSVGTGGSNQPQHF. The entire variable domain, with the rest obtained from reference TRBV29-1 and TRBJ1-5, is as follows: SAVISQKPSRDICQRGTSLTIQCQVDSQVTMMFWYRQQPGQSLTLIATANQGSEATYESGFVIDKFPISRPNLTFSTLTVSNMSPEDSSIYLCSVGTGGSNQPQHFGDGTRLSIL.

The chain recombines TRBV27 with TRBJ2-5; 7 bases are a match to TRBD2. There are 15 residues in the CDR3. After removal of 2 bases from V and 2 bases from J, the junction contained 5 bases not matched to a gene. In germline, CDR1 is MNHEY, CDR2 SMNVEV (reference sequence). CDR3 nucleotide sequence: TGTGCCAGCAGTTTACATTCTAGCGGACAAGAGACCCAGTACTTC. Encoded protein: CASSLHSSGQETQYF.

This clone has only one observation. This chain connects TRBV5-1 to TRBJ2-2, with 7 bases that match TRBD1. Germline CDR1 reads SGHRS; CDR2 reads YFSETQ. V dropped 4 bases and J dropped 5; count of bases not matched to a gene: 11. CDR3 size: 16 residues. Here the CDR3 reads CASSPRDSASTGELFF. CDR3 nucleotides: TGCGCCAGCAGCCCCAGGGACAGCGCCTCAACCGGGGAGCTGTTTTTT.

Note on this clone: The sample has other DNA sequences that encode this CDR3 too. The chain has TRBV5-1 and TRBJ1-1; D unclear. Per the germline V gene, CDR1 is SGHRS and CDR2 is YFSETQ. With 1 base removed from V and 1 base from J, the gap between germline ends came to 2 bases. CDR3 size: 12 residues. DNA of the CDR3: TGCGCCAGCAGCTTGCAGAACACTGAAGCTTTCTTT. Translation gives CASSLQNTEAFF.

This clone was counted between two and nine times. The J gene is TRBJ1-3, the V gene TRBV30, with D uncertain. The V gene lost 2 bases and the J gene lost 1 base, with 6 bases spanning the gap. This CDR3 is 13 amino acids long. CDR1 and CDR2 from the germline V gene are GTSNPN and SVGIG (reference sequence). CDR3: CAWSPTSGNTIYF. The CDR3 DNA reads TGTGCCTGGAGTCCCACGTCTGGAAACACCATATATTTT. The complete variable domain, with remaining parts taken from reference TRBV30 and TRBJ1-3, reads SQTIHQWPATLVQPVGSPLSLECTVEGTSNPNLYWYRQAAGRGLQLLFYSVGIGQISSEVPQNLSASRPQDRQFILSSKKLLLSDSGFYLCAWSPTSGNTIYFGEGSWLTVV.

This chain links TRBV5-4 with TRBJ2-4; D gene ambiguous. The CDR3 loop spans 11 amino acids. CDR1 is SGHNT and CDR2 is YYREEE in the germline V gene (reference sequence). The V end lost 7 bases, the J end lost 5 bases, and 7 bases lay between the germline ends. CDR3 in DNA: TGTGCCAGCTCCCTCGAAAACATTCAGTACTTC. This translates into CASSLENIQYF.

The V gene is TRBV15, the J gene TRBJ2-7; 7 nucleotides match TRBD2. Germline loops: CDR1 LNHNV, CDR2 YYDKDF (reference sequence). The CDR3 consists of 14 residues. Trimming took 1 base from V and 4 from J; bases not matched to a gene: 4. The CDR3 DNA is TGTGCCACCAGCAGAGGGCTAGCGGAATACGAGCAGTACTTC. It yields the protein CATSRGLAEYEQYF. Combining the CDR3 with reference TRBV15 and TRBJ2-7 gives the whole variable domain DAMVIQNPRYQVTQFGKPVTLSCSQTLNHNVMYWYQQKSSQAPKLLFHYYDKDFNNEADTPDNFQSRRPNTSFCFLDIRSPGLGDTAMYLCATSRGLAEYEQYFGPGTRLTVT.

V is TRBV5-8 and J is TRBJ2-7, with 12 bases aligning to TRBD2. The CDR3 has 14 residues. The germline V gene has CDR1 SGHTS and CDR2 YDEGEE. Trimming removed 4 bases from V and 2 bases from J; junction bases left unmatched: 1. CDR3 DNA: TGTGCCAGCAGCCTAGCGGGAGGGCCCTACGAGCAGTACTTC. Residues: CASSLAGGPYEQYF.

The chain combines TRBV6-1 with TRBJ2-7; the D call may be TRBD1 or TRBD2 (6 bases each). Germline loops: CDR1 MNHNS, CDR2 SASEGT. The CDR3 contains 14 residues. V lost 4 bases, J lost 3 bases, and 13 bases lay in between. The CDR3 DNA follows: TGTGCCAGCAGTGGGGGGGCAATAGGCTACGAGCAGTACTTC. Translating it yields CASSGGAIGYEQYF.

The chain has TRBV11-2 and TRBJ2-2; D gene ambiguous. The CDR3 has 14 amino acids. With 4 bases removed from V and 1 base from J, the gap between germline ends came to 7 bases. Germline lookup yields CDR1 SGHAT and CDR2 FQNNGV. CDR3 DNA: TGTGCCAGCAGCTCCCCCTTGAACACCGGGGAGCTGTTTTTT. It is translated as CASSSPLNTGELFF.